The rows below give T cell receptor beta chains drawn from one sample of a study of beta chain features in type 1 diabetes. Only in-frame clones appear in the TCRdb table, and some are missing; sequencing was by immunoSEQ multiplex PCR. This table holds 200,000 to 250,000 clones, around 10% found once. The sequenced sample consisted of naive CD4+ T cells from blood. These TCRs come from a woman younger than 35 in good health. Both conserved end residues are part of each CDR3. A D gene is named only where the DNA matches it firmly. Clone size is shown for a subset of rows, as once, few, many or a class of expanded clone.

clone size,D gene,V gene,J gene,CDR3 DNA,CDR3 protein
-,TRBD2,TRBV11-2,TRBJ2-1,TGTGCCAGCAGCCAGAGGGTACCAGCGGGGGGCGGGTACAATGAGCAGTTCTTC,CASSQRVPAGGGYNEQFF
few,TRBD2,TRBV14,TRBJ2-1,TGTGCCAGCAGCCGCAAAGGGGGACTAGCGGGAGGACGCAATGAGCAGTTCTTC,CASSRKGGLAGGRNEQFF
-,-,TRBV5-1,TRBJ2-3,TGCGCCAGCAGCTTGCCCCGGGCAGGGTTGGGGACAGATACGCAGTATTTT,CASSLPRAGLGTDTQYF
-,-,TRBV29-1,TRBJ2-7,TGCAGCGTTGCGGACAATACCTACGAGCAGTACTTC,CSVADNTYEQYF
-,-,TRBV19,TRBJ2-7,TGTGCCAGTAGTCCCGACCTTCGCAGGGGCTCCTACGAGCAGTACTTC,CASSPDLRRGSYEQYF
few,TRBD1,TRBV5-1,TRBJ1-1,TGCGCCAGCAGCTTGGTGTCAGGGGGTGGCGGCACTGAAGCTTTCTTT,CASSLVSGGGGTEAFF
-,TRBD2,TRBV7-9,TRBJ2-1,TGTGCCAGCACCTCAGGACTAGCCCAGATCAATGAGCAGTTCTTC,CASTSGLAQINEQFF
-,-,TRBV19,TRBJ2-7,TGTGCCAGTAGTCGGTGGGAGACTCACTACGAGCAGTACTTC,CASSRWETHYEQYF
few,TRBD1,TRBV12-5,TRBJ2-5,TGTGCTAGTGGTTTGGTTATAGGGACAGGCAACCCGATTCAAGAGACCCAGTACTTC,CASGLVIGTGNPIQETQYF
many,-,TRBV11-2,TRBJ2-1,TGTGCCAGCAGCTCCCAGGGGGCGGGGGTGAATGAGCAGTTCTTC,CASSSQGAGVNEQFF
-,-,TRBV15,TRBJ2-7,TGTGCCACCAGCAGAGATCACAGATCCTACGAGCAGTACTTC,CATSRDHRSYEQYF
-,-,TRBV20-1,TRBJ2-3,TGCAGTGCTAAGGACAGCCATACGCAGTATTTT,CSAKDSHTQYF
few,TRBD1,TRBV2,TRBJ2-1,TGTGCCAGCAGTGTGGCAGGGGGCTCCTACAATGAGCAGTTCTTC,CASSVAGGSYNEQFF
-,-,TRBV2,TRBJ1-5,TGTGCCAGCAGTCGCACAGGGAATGGACCGTATCAGCCCCAGCATTTT,CASSRTGNGPYQPQHF
-,TRBD1,TRBV5-4,TRBJ1-1,TGTGCCAGCAGCGCCAGAGAGGACAGGTCCAACACTGAAGCTTTCTTT,CASSAREDRSNTEAFF
-,TRBD1,TRBV18,TRBJ2-3,TGTGCCAGCTCACCACCCGACAGGGCGTTCGATACGCAGTATTTT,CASSPPDRAFDTQYF
-,TRBD1,TRBV6-5,TRBJ2-7,TGTGCCAGCACGGGACAGGTCGCCTACGAGCAGTACTTC,CASTGQVAYEQYF
-,-,TRBV11-2,TRBJ2-7,TGTGCCAGCAGCAAACAGGTGGTCTCCTACGAGCAGTACTTC,CASSKQVVSYEQYF
few,TRBD1,TRBV5-6,TRBJ1-2,TGTGCCAGCAGCCCAGGGGGCATGGGCTATGGCTACACCTTC,CASSPGGMGYGYTF
-,-,TRBV11-2,TRBJ2-5,TGTGCCAGCAGCCCACTTACGAGGGAGACCCAGTACTTC,CASSPLTRETQYF
few,TRBD1,TRBV5-1,TRBJ2-5,TGCGCCAGCAGCTCGTCAGGGGGTGGACAAGAGACCCAGTACTTC,CASSSSGGGQETQYF
-,TRBD1,TRBV5-1,TRBJ1-2,TGCGCCAGCAGCTCGGGGGGACAGGAGACGAACTATGGCTACACCTTC,CASSSGGQETNYGYTF
-,-,TRBV19,TRBJ1-2,TGTGCCAGTATCCCCGCCGGGACACCTAACTATGGCTACACCTTC,CASIPAGTPNYGYTF
many,-,TRBV29-1,TRBJ2-7,TGCAGCGTTCGGACTGGCGCCTACGAGCAGTACTTC,CSVRTGAYEQYF
few,-,TRBV6-1,TRBJ1-1,TGTGCCAGCAGTGTCCGGGTGAACACTGAAGCTTTCTTT,CASSVRVNTEAFF
few,TRBD1,TRBV28,TRBJ1-5,TGTGCCAGCAGTTTAGGACAGGGTTATAATCAGCCCCAGCATTTT,CASSLGQGYNQPQHF